Following are 11 T cell receptor beta chains from one sample sequenced in a study of T cell responses to AZD1222 COVID-19 vaccine. TCRdb's copy holds only in-frame clones and misses some; the assay was immunoSEQ multiplex PCR. The data contain more than 95,000 clones, 85% to 90% of them seen just once; the ten biggest clones take up around 10%. The sequenced sample was peripheral blood, obtained on day 0 of MenACWY control vaccination. These receptors all come from an adult in good health.

The chain employs TRBV27 and TRBJ1-1; TRBD1 agrees at 9 bases. The CDR3 contains 15 residues. The trim removed 4 bases at V and 4 bases at J, leaving 7 bases unmatched. Germline loops: CDR1 MNHEY, CDR2 SMNVEV (reference sequence). Here the CDR3 DNA reads TGTGCCAGCAGTTGGATGACAGGGGGGATCACTGAAGCTTTCTTT. Protein sequence: CASSWMTGGITEAFF.

This chain joins TRBV2 and TRBJ1-6, with 7 bases matching TRBD1. The CDR3 sequence is 15 residues long. J was trimmed by 10 bases and V by 0 bases; bases with no gene match: 6. Germline-derived CDR1 and CDR2 are SNHLY and FYNNEI. The CDR3 here is CASSEATGARSPLHF. The CDR3, as DNA: TGTGCCAGCAGTGAAGCAACAGGGGCTCGCTCACCCCTCCACTTT. The variable domain in full, completed from reference TRBV2 and TRBJ1-6, reads EPEVTQTPSHQVTQMGQEVILRCVPISNHLYFYWYRQILGQKVEFLVSFYNNEISEKSEIFDDQFSVERPDGSNFTLKIRSTKLEDSAMYFCASSEATGARSPLHFGNGTRLTVT.

The chain uses TRBV29-1 and TRBJ1-1; D remains ambiguous. The V gene lost 2 bases and the J gene lost 1 base, with 8 bases spanning the gap. The CDR3 covers 13 residues. CDR1 is SQVTM and CDR2 is ANQGSEA in the germline V gene. As DNA, the CDR3 is TGCAGCGTTGAAAGAAACGGGAACACTGAAGCTTTCTTT. It codes for CSVERNGNTEAFF.

This chain uses TRBV30 with TRBJ2-1, with D perhaps TRBD1 (6 bases). This CDR3 has 16 residues. Trimming took off 2 bases at V and 0 bases at J, with 14 bases between the two ends. From germline, CDR1 is GTSNPN and CDR2 SVGIG (reference sequence). This chain's CDR3 is CAWSSTGLSSYNEQFF. DNA of the CDR3: TGTGCCTGGAGTTCCACAGGGCTGAGCTCCTACAATGAGCAGTTCTTC.

V gene TRBV11-2 combines with J gene TRBJ1-2; D might be TRBD1 (6 bases). The V gene's germline CDR1 is SGHAT and CDR2 FQNNGV. V lost 5 bases and J lost 7, with 20 bases in between. The CDR3 has 15 residues. CDR3 bases: TGTGCCAGCAGCCCACCGGGGGGCCTCAAGGGTGGCTACACCTTC. Encoded protein: CASSPPGGLKGGYTF.

This clone appeared a single time. This chain joins TRBV5-5 and TRBJ1-1; D unresolved. Germline V gene sequence: CDR1 SGHKS, CDR2 YYEKEE (reference sequence). Trimming cost V 0 bases and J 5 bases, with 11 bases left between them. The CDR3 extends over 14 amino acids. The CDR3 here is CASSLDLGLTEAFF. In DNA form, the CDR3 reads TGTGCCAGCAGCTTGGATTTGGGTTTGACTGAAGCTTTCTTT.

This chain connects TRBV3-1 (or the pseudogene TRBV3-2) to TRBJ1-4; TRBD1 is a possible D gene (5 bases). The CDR3 loop spans 14 amino acids. V lost 3 bases and J 8 bases, leaving 13 bases between the germline ends. Germline V lookup: CDR1 LGHDT, CDR2 YNNKEL (reference sequence). CDR3 nucleotides: TGTGCCAGCAGCCAGGACAATGTGGGGGAAAAACTGTTTTTT. Its translation: CASSQDNVGEKLFF.

The chain uses TRBV5-1 and TRBJ1-2; D unresolved. Germline loops: CDR1 SGHRS, CDR2 YFSETQ. With 0 bases removed from V and 6 bases from J, the gap between germline ends came to 9 bases. This CDR3 comprises 13 residues. The CDR3, as DNA: TGCGCCAGCAGCTTGGGCGAGGGCAATGGCTACACCTTC. The encoded protein is CASSLGEGNGYTF.

The gene calls are TRBV19 and TRBJ2-1; no clear D. This CDR3 is 13 amino acids long. V lost 6 bases to trimming and J lost 3 bases, with 9 bases between them. The germline V gene encodes CDR1 LNHDA and CDR2 SQIVND (reference sequence). The CDR3 nucleotides are TGTGCCAGTAGCCAACTGGACTACAATGAGCAGTTCTTC. Its protein is CASSQLDYNEQFF.

The J gene is TRBJ1-4, the V gene TRBV10-2; D might be TRBD1 (6 bases). The CDR3 spans 13 residues. Trimming cost V 4 bases and J 6 bases, with 9 bases left between them. Germline V gene sequence: CDR1 WSHSY, CDR2 SAAADI. The CDR3 spells CASSVGGDEKLFF. The CDR3 DNA reads TGCGCCAGCAGTGTAGGGGGGGATGAAAAACTGTTTTTT.

CDR3: CASSIAGESYNEQFF. Written as DNA, the CDR3 is TGTGCCAGTAGTATAGCGGGAGAGTCCTACAATGAGCAGTTCTTC. J is TRBJ2-1 and V is TRBV19; tentatively, D is TRBD2 (6 bases). The CDR3 is 15 amino acids. The V end was cut by 1 base, the J end by 1 base, with 8 bases between. Germline loops: CDR1 LNHDA, CDR2 SQIVND (reference sequence). Looking up the rest from reference TRBV19 and TRBJ2-1 gives the full variable domain: DGGITQSPKYLFRKEGQNVTLSCEQNLNHDAMYWYRQDPGQGLRLIYYSQIVNDFQKGDIAEGYSVSREKKESFPLTVTSAQKNPTAFYLCASSIAGESYNEQFFGPGTRLTVL.